This T cell receptor beta chain was sequenced during a study of T cell clonotyping in hematopoietic cell transplantation. The J segment lost 5 bases and the V segment lost 5 bases, leaving 7 bases of the junction unmatched. The CDR3 spans 16 residues. CDR1 is MNHEY, CDR2 SMNVEV, per germline (reference sequence). Here immunoSEQ multiplex PCR was the method, and the copy in TCRdb shows in-frame clones only, minus some. The table records about 41,000 clones, approximately 95% of them present only once. The chain carries TRBV27 and TRBJ2-2; 11 bases are shared with TRBD2. Sequenced: peripheral blood mononuclear cells. This TCR came from a man aged 25-45 years in good health. Some clones in this sample may be carry-over from other donors' samples. This CDR3 is CASSVLAGGNTGELFF. The CDR3 DNA is TGTGCCAGCAGTGTCCTAGCGGGGGGCAATACCGGGGAGCTGTTTTTT.